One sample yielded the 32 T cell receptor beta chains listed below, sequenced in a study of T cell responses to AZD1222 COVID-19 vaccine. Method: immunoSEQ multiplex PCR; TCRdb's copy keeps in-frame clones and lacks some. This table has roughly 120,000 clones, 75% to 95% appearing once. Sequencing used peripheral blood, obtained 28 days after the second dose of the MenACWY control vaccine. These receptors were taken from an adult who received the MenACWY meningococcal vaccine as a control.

In nucleotides, the CDR3 is TGTGCCAGCAGCTTAGCGTCGGTTATGAATTCACCCCTCCACTTT. Protein: CASSLASVMNSPLHF. The V and J genes are TRBV7-9 and TRBJ1-6, with unresolved D. Trimming took off 0 bases at V and 7 bases at J, with 10 bases between the two ends. Germline values: CDR1 SEHNR, CDR2 FQNEAQ (reference sequence). The CDR3 consists of 15 residues.

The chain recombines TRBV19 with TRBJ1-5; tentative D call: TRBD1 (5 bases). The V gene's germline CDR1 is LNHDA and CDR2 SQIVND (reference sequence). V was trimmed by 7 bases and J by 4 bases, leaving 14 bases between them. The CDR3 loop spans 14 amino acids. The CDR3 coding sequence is TGTGCCAGTAACGAATTACAGGTAAATCAGCCCCAGCATTTT. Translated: CASNELQVNQPQHF.

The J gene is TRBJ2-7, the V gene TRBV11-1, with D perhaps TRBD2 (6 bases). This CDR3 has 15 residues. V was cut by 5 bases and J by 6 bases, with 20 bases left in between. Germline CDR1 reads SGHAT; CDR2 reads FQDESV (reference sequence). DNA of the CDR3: TGTGCCAGCAGCCGGACGACTAGTATTTATGGCGAGCAGTACTTC. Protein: CASSRTTSIYGEQYF.

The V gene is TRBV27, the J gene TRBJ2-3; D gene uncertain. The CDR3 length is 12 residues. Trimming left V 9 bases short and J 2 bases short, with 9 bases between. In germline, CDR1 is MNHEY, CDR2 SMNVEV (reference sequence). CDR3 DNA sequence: TGTGCCAGTACGGGCCTCACAGATACGCAGTATTTT. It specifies CASTGLTDTQYF.

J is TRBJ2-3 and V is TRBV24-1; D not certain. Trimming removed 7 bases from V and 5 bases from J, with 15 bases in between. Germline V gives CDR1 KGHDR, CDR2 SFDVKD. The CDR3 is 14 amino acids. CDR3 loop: CATSVTPAGDTQYF. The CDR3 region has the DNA TGTGCCACCAGCGTGACACCCGCCGGAGATACGCAGTATTTT.

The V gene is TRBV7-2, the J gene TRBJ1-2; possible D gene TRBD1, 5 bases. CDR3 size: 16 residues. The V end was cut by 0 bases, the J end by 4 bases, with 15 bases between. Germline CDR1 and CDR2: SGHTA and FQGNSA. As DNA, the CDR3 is TGTGCCAGCAGCTTAGCGCCCCCTCCTGACAGCTATGGCTACACCTTC. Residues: CASSLAPPPDSYGYTF. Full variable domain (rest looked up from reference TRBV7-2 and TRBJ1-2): GAGVSQSPSNKVTEKGKDVELRCDPISGHTALYWYRQSLGQGLEFLIYFQGNSAPDKSGLPSDRFSAERTGGSVSTLTIQRTQQEDSAVYLCASSLAPPPDSYGYTFGSGTRLTVV.

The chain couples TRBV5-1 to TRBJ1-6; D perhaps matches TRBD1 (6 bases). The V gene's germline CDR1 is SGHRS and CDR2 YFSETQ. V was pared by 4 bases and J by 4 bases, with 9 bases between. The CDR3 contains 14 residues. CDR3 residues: CASSRDNYNSPLHF. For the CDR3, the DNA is TGCGCCAGCAGCCGGGACAATTATAATTCACCCCTCCACTTT.

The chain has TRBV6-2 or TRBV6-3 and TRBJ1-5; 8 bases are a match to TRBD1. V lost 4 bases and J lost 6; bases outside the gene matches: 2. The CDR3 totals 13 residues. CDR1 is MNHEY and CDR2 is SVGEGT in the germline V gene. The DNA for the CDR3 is TGTGCCAGCAGTTTCCAGGGGGCTCAGCCCCAGCATTTT. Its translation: CASSFQGAQPQHF.

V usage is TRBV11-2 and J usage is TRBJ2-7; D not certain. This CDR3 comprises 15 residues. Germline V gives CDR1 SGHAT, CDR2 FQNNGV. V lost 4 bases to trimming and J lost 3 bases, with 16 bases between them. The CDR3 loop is CASSSPNLLGYEQYF. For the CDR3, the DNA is TGTGCCAGCAGCTCCCCGAACCTTCTCGGCTACGAGCAGTACTTC.

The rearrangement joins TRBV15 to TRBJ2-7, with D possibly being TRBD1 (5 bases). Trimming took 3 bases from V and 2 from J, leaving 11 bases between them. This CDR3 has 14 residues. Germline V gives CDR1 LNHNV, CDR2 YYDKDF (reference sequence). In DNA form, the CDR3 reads TGTGCCACCAGCAGTCCGATGACAGCCTACGAGCAGTACTTC. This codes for CATSSPMTAYEQYF. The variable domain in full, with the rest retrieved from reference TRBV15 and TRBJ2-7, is DAMVIQNPRYQVTQFGKPVTLSCSQTLNHNVMYWYQQKSSQAPKLLFHYYDKDFNNEADTPDNFQSRRPNTSFCFLDIRSPGLGDTAMYLCATSSPMTAYEQYFGPGTRLTVT.

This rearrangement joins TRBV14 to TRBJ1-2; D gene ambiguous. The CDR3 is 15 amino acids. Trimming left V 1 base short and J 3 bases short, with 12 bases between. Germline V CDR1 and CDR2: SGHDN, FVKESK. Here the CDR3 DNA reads TGTGCCAGCAGCCAAGTGGGCTGGGAGGACTATGGCTACACCTTC. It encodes CASSQVGWEDYGYTF.

The CDR3 is CASSHGAGSTEAFF. Written as DNA, the CDR3 is TGCGCCAGCAGCCACGGGGCGGGTAGCACTGAAGCTTTCTTT. The V and J genes are TRBV4-1 and TRBJ1-1; possibly TRBD1 for D (5 bases). Deletions cut 3 bases from V and 4 bases from J, with 12 bases between. Germline V lookup: CDR1 MGHRA, CDR2 YSYEKL. This CDR3 has 14 amino acids.

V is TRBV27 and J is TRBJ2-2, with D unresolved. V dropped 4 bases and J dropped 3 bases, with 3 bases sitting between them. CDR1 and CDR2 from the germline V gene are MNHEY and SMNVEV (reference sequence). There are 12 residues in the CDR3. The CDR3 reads CASSSHTGELFF. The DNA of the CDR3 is TGTGCCAGCAGTTCGCACACCGGGGAGCTGTTTTTT.

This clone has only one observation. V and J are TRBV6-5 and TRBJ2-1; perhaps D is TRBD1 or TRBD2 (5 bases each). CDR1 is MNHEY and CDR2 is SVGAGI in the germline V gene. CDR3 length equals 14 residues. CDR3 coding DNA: TGTATTACCAGGGTAGGCGGGTACTACAATGAGCAGTTCTTC. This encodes CITRVGGYYNEQFF.

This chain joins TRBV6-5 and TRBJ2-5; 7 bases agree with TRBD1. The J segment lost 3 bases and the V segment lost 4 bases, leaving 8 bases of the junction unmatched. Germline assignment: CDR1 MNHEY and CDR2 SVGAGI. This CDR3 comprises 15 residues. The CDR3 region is CASSFFDRVEETQYF. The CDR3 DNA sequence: TGTGCCAGCAGTTTTTTCGACAGGGTAGAAGAGACCCAGTACTTC.

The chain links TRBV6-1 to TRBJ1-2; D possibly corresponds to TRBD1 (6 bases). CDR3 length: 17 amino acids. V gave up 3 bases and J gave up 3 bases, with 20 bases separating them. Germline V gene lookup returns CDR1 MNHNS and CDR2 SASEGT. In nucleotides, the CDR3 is TGTGCCAGCAGTGATTCAGGGGTAATACAAGAAGACTATGGCTACACCTTC. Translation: CASSDSGVIQEDYGYTF.

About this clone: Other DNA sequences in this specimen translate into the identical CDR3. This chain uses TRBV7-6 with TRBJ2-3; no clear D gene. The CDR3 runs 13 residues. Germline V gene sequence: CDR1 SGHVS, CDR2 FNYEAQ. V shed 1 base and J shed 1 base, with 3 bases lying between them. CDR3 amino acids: CASSLGGTDTQYF. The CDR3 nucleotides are TGTGCCAGCAGCTTAGGGGGCACAGATACGCAGTATTTT.

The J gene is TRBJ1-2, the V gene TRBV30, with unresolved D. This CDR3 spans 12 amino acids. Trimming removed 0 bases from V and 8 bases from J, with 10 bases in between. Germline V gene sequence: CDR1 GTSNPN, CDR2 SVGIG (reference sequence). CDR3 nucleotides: TGTGCCTGGAGTGTAATGGGGAGCGGCTACACCTTC. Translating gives CAWSVMGSGYTF.

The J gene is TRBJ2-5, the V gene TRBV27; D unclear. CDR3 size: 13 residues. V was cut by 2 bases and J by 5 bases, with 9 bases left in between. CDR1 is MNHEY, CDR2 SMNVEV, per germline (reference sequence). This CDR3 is CASSLGHGETQYF. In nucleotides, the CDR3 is TGTGCCAGCAGTTTAGGTCATGGGGAGACCCAGTACTTC.

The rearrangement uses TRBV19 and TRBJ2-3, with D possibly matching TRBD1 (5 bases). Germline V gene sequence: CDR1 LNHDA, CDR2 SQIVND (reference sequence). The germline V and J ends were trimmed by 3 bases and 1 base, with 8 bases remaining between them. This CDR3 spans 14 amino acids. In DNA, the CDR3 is TGTGCCAGTAGTATTGGGGCGGGCACAGATACGCAGTATTTT. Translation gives CASSIGAGTDTQYF. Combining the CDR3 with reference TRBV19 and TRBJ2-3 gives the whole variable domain DGGITQSPKYLFRKEGQNVTLSCEQNLNHDAMYWYRQDPGQGLRLIYYSQIVNDFQKGDIAEGYSVSREKKESFPLTVTSAQKNPTAFYLCASSIGAGTDTQYFGPGTRLTVL.

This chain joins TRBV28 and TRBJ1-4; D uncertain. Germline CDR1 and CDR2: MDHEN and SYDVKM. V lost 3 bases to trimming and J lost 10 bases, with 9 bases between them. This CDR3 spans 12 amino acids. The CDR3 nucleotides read TGTGCCAGCAGTTTGGGCGGTGTAAAACTGTTTTTT. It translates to CASSLGGVKLFF. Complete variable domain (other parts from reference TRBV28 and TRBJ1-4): DVKVTQSSRYLVKRTGEKVFLECVQDMDHENMFWYRQDPGLGLRLIYFSYDVKMKEKGDIPEGYSVSREKKERFSLILESASTNQTSMYLCASSLGGVKLFFGSGTQLSVL.

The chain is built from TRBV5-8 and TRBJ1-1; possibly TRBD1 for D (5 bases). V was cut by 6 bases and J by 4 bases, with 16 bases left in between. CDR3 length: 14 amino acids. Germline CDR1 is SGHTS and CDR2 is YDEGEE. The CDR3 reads CASTGFGLSTEAFF. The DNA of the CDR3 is TGTGCCAGCACAGGGTTCGGACTGAGCACTGAAGCTTTCTTT.

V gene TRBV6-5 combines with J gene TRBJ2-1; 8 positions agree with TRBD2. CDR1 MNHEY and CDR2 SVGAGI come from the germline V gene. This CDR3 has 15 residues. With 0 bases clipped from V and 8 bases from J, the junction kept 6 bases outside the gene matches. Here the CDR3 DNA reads TGTGCCAGCAGTTACTCGGGACTAGAGGCCTATGAGCAGTTCTTC. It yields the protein CASSYSGLEAYEQFF.

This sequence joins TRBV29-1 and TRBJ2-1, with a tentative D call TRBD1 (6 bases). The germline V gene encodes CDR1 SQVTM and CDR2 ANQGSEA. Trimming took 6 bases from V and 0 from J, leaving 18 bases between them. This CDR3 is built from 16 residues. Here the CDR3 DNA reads TGCAGCGTCTCGGGTGGGGGCAAGAGCTCCTACAATGAGCAGTTCTTC. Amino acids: CSVSGGGKSSYNEQFF.

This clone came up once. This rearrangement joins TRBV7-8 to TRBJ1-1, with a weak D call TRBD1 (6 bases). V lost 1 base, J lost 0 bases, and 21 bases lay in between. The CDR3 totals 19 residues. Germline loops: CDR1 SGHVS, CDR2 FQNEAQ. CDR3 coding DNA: TGTGCCAGCAGCTTAGGCCCGAGGGGGATTAGTACCATGAACACTGAAGCTTTCTTT. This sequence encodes CASSLGPRGISTMNTEAFF. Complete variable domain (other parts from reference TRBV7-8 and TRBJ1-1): GAGVSQSPRYKVAKRGQDVALRCDPISGHVSLFWYQQALGQGPEFLTYFQNEAQLDKSGLPSDRFFAERPEGSVSTLKIQRTQQEDSAVYLCASSLGPRGISTMNTEAFFGQGTRLTVV.

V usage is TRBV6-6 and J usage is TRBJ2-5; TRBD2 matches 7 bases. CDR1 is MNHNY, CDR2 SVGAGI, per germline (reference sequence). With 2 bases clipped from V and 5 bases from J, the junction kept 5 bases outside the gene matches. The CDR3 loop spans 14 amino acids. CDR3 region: CASSYGAGAETQYF. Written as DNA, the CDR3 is TGTGCCAGCAGTTACGGCGCGGGAGCCGAGACCCAGTACTTC.

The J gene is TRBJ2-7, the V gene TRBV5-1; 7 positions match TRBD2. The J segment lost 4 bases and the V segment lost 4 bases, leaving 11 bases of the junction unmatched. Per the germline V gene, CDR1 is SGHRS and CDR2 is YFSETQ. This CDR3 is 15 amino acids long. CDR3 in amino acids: CASSPPGLAVYEQYF. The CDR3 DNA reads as TGCGCCAGCAGCCCCCCGGGGCTAGCGGTATACGAGCAGTACTTC.

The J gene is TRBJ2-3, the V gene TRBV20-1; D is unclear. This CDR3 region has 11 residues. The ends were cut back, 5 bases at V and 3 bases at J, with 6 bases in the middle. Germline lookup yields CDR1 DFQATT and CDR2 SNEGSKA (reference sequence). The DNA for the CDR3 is TGCAGTGCTGTCGTGACAGATACGCAGTATTTT. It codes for CSAVVTDTQYF.

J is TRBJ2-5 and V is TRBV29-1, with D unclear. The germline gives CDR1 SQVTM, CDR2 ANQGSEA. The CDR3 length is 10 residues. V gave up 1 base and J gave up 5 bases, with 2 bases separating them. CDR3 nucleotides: TGCAGCGTTGAAGTTGAGACCCAGTACTTC. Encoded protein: CSVEVETQYF.

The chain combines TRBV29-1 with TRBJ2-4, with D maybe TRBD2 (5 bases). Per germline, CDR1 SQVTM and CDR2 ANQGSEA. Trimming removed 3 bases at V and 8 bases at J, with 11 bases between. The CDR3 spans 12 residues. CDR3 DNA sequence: TGCAGCGTTGAGACGGGGAATGACATTCAGTACTTC. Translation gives CSVETGNDIQYF.

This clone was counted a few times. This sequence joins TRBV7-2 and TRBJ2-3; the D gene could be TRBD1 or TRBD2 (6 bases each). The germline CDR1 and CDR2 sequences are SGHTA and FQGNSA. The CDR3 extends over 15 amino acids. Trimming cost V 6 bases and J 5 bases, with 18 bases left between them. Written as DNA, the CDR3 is TGTGCCAGCAGTACCCCGACTAGGGGGAAAGATACGCAGTATTTT. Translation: CASSTPTRGKDTQYF.

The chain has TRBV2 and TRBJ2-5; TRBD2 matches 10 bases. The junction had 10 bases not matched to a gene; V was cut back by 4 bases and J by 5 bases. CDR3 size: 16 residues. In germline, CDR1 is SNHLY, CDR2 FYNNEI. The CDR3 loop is CASSGGTSVWGETQYF. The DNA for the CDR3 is TGTGCCAGCAGTGGAGGGACTAGCGTCTGGGGGGAGACCCAGTACTTC.